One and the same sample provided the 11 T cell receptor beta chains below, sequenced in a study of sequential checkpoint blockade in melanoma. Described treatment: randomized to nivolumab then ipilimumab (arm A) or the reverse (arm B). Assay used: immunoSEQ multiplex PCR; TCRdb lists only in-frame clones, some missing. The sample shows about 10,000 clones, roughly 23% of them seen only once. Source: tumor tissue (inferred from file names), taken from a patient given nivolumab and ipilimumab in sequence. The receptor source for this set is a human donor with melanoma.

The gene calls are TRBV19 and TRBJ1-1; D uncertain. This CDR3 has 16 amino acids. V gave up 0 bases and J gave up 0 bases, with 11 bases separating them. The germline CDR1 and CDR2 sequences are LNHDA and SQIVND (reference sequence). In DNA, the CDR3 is TGTGCCAGTAGTATAGATCGGGCAGGATTGAACACTGAAGCTTTCTTT. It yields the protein CASSIDRAGLNTEAFF.

The DNA of the CDR3 is TGTGCCACCAGCAGAGATATGGACAGCGAAAATCAGCCCCAGCATTTT. Translated: CATSRDMDSENQPQHF. The rearrangement uses TRBV15 and TRBJ1-5; the D gene is possibly TRBD1 (6 bases). Germline CDR1 LNHNV, CDR2 YYDKDF (reference sequence). V gave up 0 bases and J gave up 4 bases, with 13 bases separating them. The length of the CDR3 is 16 residues.

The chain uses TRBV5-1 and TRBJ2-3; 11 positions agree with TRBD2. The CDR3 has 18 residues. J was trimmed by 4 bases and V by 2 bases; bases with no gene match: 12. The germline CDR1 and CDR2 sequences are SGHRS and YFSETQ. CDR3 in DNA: TGCGCCAGCAGCTTCCCGGGACTAGCGGCCACCCACCCAGATACGCAGTATTTT. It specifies CASSFPGLAATHPDTQYF.

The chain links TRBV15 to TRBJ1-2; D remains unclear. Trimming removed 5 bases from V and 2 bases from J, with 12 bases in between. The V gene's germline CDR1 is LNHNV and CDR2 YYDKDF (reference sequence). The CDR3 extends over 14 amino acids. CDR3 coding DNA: TGTGCCACCAGCGACCCCAAGCAGAACTATGGCTACACCTTC. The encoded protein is CATSDPKQNYGYTF.

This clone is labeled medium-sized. CDR3 bases: TGTGCCACCAGAGGGACAGGGGGGAGCACAGATACGCAGTATTTT. Translated: CATRGTGGSTDTQYF. The chain recombines TRBV6-8 with TRBJ2-3; TRBD1 matches 11 bases. This CDR3 comprises 15 residues. Germline V gene sequence: CDR1 MNHGY, CDR2 SAAAGT. J lost 0 bases, V lost 10 bases, and 6 bases had no gene match.

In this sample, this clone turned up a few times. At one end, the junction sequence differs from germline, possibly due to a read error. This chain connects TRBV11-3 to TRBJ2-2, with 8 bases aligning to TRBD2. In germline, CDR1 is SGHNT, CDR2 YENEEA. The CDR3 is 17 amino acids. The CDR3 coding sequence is TGTGCTAGCAGCCCACATCCGGGGGGGACGAACACCGGGGAGCTGTTTTTT. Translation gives CASSPHPGGTNTGELFF.

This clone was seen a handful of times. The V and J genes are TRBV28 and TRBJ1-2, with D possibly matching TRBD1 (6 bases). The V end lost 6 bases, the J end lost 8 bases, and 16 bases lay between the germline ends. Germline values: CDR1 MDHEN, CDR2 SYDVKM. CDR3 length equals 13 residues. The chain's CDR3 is CASSLQGRGGYTF. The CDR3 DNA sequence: TGTGCCAGCAGCTTACAGGGTCGTGGAGGCTACACCTTC.

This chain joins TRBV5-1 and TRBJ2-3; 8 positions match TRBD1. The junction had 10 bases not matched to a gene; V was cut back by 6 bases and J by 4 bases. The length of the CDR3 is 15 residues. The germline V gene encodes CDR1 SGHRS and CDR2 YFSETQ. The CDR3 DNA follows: TGCGCCAGCAAAGGGGAAGCAGGGGGCCCAGATACGCAGTATTTT. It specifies CASKGEAGGPDTQYF.

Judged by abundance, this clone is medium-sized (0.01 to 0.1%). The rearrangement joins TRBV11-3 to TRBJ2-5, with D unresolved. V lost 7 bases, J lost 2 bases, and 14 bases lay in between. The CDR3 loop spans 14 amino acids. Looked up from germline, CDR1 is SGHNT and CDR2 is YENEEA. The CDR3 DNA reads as TGTGCCAGCACCTCCCGGGCAGGTCAAGAGACCCAGTACTTC. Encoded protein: CASTSRAGQETQYF.

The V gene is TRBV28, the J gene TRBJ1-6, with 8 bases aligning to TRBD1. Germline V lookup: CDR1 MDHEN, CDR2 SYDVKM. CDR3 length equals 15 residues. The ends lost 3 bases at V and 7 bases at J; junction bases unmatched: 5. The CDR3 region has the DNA TGTGCCAGCAGTTTGGGGGACAGGCGAAATTCACCCCTCCACTTT. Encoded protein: CASSLGDRRNSPLHF.

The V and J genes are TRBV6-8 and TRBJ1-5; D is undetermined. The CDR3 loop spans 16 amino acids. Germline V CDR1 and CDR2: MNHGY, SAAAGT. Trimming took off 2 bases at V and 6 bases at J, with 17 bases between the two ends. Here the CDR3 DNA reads TGTGCCAGCAGTTACGCCCCGTTGGGTCTTCGTCAGCCCCAGCATTTT. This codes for CASSYAPLGLRQPQHF.